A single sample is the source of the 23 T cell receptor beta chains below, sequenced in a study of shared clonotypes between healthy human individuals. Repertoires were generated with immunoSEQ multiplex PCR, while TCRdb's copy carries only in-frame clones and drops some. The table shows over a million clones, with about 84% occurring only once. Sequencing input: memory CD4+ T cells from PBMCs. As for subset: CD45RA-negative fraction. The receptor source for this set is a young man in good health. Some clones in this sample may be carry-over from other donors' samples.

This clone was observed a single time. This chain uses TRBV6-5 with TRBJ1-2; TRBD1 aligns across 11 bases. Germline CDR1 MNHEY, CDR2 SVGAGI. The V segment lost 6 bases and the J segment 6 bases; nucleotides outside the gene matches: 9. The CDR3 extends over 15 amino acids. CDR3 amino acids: CASRNWTGGRHGYTF. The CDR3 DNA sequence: TGTGCCAGCAGAAATTGGACAGGGGGCCGGCATGGCTACACCTTC.

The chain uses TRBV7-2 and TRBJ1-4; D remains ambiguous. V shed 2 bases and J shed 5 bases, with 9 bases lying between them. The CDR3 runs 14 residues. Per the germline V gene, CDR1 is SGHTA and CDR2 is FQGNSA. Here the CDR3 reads CASSLSLRNEKLFF. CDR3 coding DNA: TGTGCCAGCAGCTTAAGCCTCAGAAATGAAAAACTGTTTTTT.

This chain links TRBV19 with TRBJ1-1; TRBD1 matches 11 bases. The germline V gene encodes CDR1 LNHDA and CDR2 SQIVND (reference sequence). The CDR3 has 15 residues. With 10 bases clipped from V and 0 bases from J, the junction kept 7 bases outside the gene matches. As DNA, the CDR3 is TGTGCCACCACGGACAGGGGGCGTCTGAACACTGAAGCTTTCTTT. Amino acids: CATTDRGRLNTEAFF.

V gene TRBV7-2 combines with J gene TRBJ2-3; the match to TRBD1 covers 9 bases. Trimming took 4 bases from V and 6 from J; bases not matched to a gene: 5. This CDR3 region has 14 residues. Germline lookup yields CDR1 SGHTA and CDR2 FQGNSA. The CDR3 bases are TGTGCCAGCAGCTCCGGGACAGGGAGCGATACGCAGTATTTT. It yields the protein CASSSGTGSDTQYF.

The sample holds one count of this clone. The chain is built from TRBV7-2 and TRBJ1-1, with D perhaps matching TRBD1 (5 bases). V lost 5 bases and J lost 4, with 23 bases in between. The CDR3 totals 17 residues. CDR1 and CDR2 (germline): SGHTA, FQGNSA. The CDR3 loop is CASSPRGGQARGTEAFF. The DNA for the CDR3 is TGTGCCAGCAGCCCCCGGGGAGGGCAGGCGAGGGGCACTGAAGCTTTCTTT.

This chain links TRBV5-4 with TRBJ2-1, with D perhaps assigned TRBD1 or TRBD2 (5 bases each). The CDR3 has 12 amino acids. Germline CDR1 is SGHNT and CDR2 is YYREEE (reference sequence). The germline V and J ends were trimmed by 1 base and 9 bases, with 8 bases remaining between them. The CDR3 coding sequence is TGTGCCAGCAGCTTGTCTGGGGGTGAGCAGTTCTTC. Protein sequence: CASSLSGGEQFF. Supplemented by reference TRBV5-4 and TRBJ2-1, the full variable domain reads ETGVTQSPTHLIKTRGQQVTLRCSSQSGHNTVSWYQQALGQGPQFIFQYYREEENGRGNFPPRFSGLQFPNYSSELNVNALELDDSALYLCASSLSGGEQFFGPGTRLTVL.

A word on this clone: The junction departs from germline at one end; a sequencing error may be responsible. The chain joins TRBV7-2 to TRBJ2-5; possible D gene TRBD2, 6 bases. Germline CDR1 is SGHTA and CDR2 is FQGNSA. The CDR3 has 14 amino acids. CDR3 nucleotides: TGTGCCAGCAGCTCGCTCCTAAGGGCGGGACCGTCTGACTTC. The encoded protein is CASSSLLRAGPSDF.

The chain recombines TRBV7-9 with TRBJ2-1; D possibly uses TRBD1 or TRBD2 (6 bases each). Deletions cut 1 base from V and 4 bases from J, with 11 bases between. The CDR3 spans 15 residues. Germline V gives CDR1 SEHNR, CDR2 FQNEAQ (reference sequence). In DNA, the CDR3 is TGTGCCAGCAGCTTAGAAAGGGGGGTTTACAATGAGCAGTTCTTC. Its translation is CASSLERGVYNEQFF.

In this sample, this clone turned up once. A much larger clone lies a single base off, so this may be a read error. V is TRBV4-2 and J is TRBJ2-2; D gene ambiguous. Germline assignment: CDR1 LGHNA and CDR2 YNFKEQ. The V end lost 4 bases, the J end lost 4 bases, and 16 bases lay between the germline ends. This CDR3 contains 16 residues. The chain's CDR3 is CASSPSSTPGTGELFF. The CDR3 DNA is TGTGCCAGCAGCCCGAGTAGTACTCCCGGCACCGGGGAGCTGTTTTTT.

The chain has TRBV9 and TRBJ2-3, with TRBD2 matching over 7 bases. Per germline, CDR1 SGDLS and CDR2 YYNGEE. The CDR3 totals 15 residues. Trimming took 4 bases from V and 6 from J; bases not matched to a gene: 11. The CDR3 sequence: CASSPGTTYMDTQYF. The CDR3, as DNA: TGTGCCAGCAGCCCCGGGACTACCTATATGGATACGCAGTATTTT.

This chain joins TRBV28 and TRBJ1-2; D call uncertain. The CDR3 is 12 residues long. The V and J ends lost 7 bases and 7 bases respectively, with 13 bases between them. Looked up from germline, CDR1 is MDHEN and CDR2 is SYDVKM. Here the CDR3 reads CASKERIGGYTF. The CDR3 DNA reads TGTGCCAGCAAAGAACGAATTGGTGGCTACACCTTC.

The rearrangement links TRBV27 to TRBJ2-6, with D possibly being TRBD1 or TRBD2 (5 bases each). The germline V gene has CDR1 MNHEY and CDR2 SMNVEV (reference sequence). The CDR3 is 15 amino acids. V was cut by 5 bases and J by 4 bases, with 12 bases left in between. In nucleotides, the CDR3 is TGTGCCAGCAGTCCGAGGGGTCCCGGGGCCAACGTCCTGACTTTC. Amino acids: CASSPRGPGANVLTF.

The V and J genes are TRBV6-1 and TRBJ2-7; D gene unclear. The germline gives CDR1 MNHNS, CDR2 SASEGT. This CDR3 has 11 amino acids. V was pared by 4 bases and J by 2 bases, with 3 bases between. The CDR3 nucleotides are TGTGCCAGCAGTGTTCCCTACGAGCAGTACTTC. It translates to CASSVPYEQYF.

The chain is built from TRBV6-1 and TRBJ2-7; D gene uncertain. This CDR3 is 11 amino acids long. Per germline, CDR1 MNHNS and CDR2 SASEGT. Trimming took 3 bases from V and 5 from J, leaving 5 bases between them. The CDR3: CASSDPDEQYF. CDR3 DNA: TGTGCCAGCAGTGATCCGGACGAGCAGTACTTC.

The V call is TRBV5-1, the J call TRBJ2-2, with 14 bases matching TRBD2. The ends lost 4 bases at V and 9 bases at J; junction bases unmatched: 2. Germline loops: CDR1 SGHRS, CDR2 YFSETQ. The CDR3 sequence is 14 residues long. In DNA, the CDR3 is TGCGCCAGCAGCGGGACTAGCGGGAGATGGGAGCTGTTTTTT. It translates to CASSGTSGRWELFF.

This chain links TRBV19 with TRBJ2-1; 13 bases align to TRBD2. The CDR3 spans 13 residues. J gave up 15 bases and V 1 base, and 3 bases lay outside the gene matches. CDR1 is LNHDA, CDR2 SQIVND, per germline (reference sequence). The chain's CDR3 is CASSIGTSGRLFF. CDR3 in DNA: TGTGCCAGTAGTATAGGGACTAGCGGGAGATTGTTCTTC.

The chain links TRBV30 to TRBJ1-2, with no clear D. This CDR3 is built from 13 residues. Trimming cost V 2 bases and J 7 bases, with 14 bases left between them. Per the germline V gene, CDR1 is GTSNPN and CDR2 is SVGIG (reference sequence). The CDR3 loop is CAWSPGIRLGYTF. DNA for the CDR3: TGTGCCTGGAGTCCTGGGATCCGACTTGGCTACACCTTC. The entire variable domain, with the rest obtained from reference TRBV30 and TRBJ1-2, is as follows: SQTIHQWPATLVQPVGSPLSLECTVEGTSNPNLYWYRQAAGRGLQLLFYSVGIGQISSEVPQNLSASRPQDRQFILSSKKLLLSDSGFYLCAWSPGIRLGYTFGSGTRLTVV.

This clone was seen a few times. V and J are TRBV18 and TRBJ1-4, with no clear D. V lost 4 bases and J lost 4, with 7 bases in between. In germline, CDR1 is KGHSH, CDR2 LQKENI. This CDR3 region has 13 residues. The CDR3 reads CASSRAINEKLFF. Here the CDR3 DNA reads TGTGCCAGCTCACGCGCGATTAATGAAAAACTGTTTTTT.

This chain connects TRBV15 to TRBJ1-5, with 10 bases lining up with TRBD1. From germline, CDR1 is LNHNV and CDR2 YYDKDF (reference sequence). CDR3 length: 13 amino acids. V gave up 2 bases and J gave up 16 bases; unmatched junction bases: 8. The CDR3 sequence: CATSRPGQGVFHF. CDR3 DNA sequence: TGTGCCACCAGCAGACCCGGACAGGGGGTTTTCCATTTT.

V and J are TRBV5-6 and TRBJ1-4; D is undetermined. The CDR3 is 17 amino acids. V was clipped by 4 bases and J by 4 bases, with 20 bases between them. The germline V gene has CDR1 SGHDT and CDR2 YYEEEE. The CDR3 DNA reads TGTGCCAGCAGCGTGGGCTGGGAGGAGACGGATAATGAAAAACTGTTTTTT. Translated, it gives CASSVGWEETDNEKLFF.

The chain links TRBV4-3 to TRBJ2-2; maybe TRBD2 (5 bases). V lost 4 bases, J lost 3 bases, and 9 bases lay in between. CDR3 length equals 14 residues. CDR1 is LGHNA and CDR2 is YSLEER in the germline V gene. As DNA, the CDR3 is TGCGCCAGCAGCCCGGACTGGGACACCGGGGAGCTGTTTTTT. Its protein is CASSPDWDTGELFF.

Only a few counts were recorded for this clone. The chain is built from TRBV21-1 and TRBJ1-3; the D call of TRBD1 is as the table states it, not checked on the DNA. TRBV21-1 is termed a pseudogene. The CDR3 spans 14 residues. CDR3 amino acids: CASSNPSSGNTIYF. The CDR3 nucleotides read TGTGCCAGCAGCAATCCCAGCTCTGGAAACACCATATATTTT.

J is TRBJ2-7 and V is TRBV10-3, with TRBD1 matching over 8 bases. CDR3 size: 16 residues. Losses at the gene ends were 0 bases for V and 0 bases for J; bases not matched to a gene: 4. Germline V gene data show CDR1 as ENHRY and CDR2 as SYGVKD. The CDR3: CAISESGTGGSYEQYF. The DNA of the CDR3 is TGTGCCATCAGTGAGTCGGGTACAGGGGGCTCCTACGAGCAGTACTTC.